The 19 T cell receptor beta chains below come from one sample, sequenced in a study of blood T cells in healthy people across ages. The second PCR ran roughly 7 to 11 cycles with a sample-barcoded 5' primer and J-beta primers. Via MiXCR, TCRdb re-called the 5' RACE reads, giving one row per CDR3 protein. The sample has around 1,500,000 distinct CDR3 sequences; around 42% are singletons. The sample taken for sequencing was blood. Receptors originate from a woman aged 18-29 years in good health.

The chain links TRBV21-1 to TRBJ1-2. TRBV21-1 represents a pseudogene. The CDR3 is made up of 15 amino acids. The CDR3 loop reads CASSNFEGRLRSYTF. The CDR3, as DNA: TGTGCCAGCAGCAATTTTGAAGGGAGGCTTCGTAGCTACACCTTC.

This clonotype is a singleton in its sample. V and J are TRBV12-3 or TRBV12-4 and TRBJ2-5, with 8 positions matching TRBD1. The better agreement between TRBJ2-7 and the DNA end casts doubt on the J call. The CDR3 is 13 amino acids. For the CDR3, the DNA is TGTGCCAGCAGAACCCCCCAGGGGGCCGAGCAGTACTTC. Amino acids: CASRTPQGAEQYF.

This clonotype was recorded many times. The CDR3 bases are TGCGCCAGCAGCTTGGCCACGGGTAGCTCCTACAATGAGCAGTTCTTC. It specifies CASSLATGSSYNEQFF. V is TRBV5-1 and J is TRBJ2-1, with D uncertain. The CDR3 is made up of 16 amino acids. The germline CDR1 and CDR2 sequences are SGHRS and YFSETQ. V lost 0 bases and J 0 bases, leaving 10 bases between the germline ends.

V is TRBV7-9 and J is TRBJ2-3; 14 positions agree with TRBD2. Germline V gene sequence: CDR1 SEHNR, CDR2 FQNEAQ (reference sequence). This CDR3 is 16 amino acids long. V lost 4 bases, J lost 8 bases, and 8 bases stayed unmatched. The CDR3 DNA reads as TGTGCCAGCAGCTCCGCCGGACTAGCGGGGGGAGGTACGCAGTATTTT. Its protein product is CASSSAGLAGGGTQYF.

This clonotype was observed a handful of times. In nucleotides, the CDR3 is TGTGCCAGCGTTTCCCGGGCCTTAGGCGAAGAGACCCAGTACTTC. Encoded protein: CASVSRALGEETQYF. The gene calls are TRBV5-6 and TRBJ2-5, with D unclear. Trimming shortened V by 7 bases and J by 3 bases, and 19 bases separated the two germline ends. The CDR3 is 15 amino acids. CDR1 is SGHDT and CDR2 is YYEEEE in the germline V gene.

The rearrangement uses TRBV20-1 and TRBJ2-1; 8 nucleotides match TRBD2. The CDR3 spans 16 residues. V shed 7 bases and J 1 base; nucleotides not matched to a gene: 12. Germline assignment: CDR1 DFQATT and CDR2 SNEGSKA (reference sequence). The CDR3 nucleotides are TGCAGTGTGGAGACGGGAGGGCCCGTTTCCTACAATGAGCAGTTCTTC. Amino acids: CSVETGGPVSYNEQFF.

This clonotype was detected only a few times. This rearrangement joins TRBV10-3 to TRBJ1-1; D call uncertain. Trimming shortened V by 4 bases and J by 1 base, and 7 bases separated the two germline ends. Germline V gene data show CDR1 as ENHRY and CDR2 as SYGVKD. CDR3 length equals 13 residues. For the CDR3, the DNA is TGTGCCATCAGTGCCCTAGCGAACACTGAAGCTTTCTTT. This translates into CAISALANTEAFF.

The chain combines TRBV7-2 with TRBJ1-5; TRBD1 is a possible D gene (6 bases). V gave up 3 bases and J gave up 4 bases, with 13 bases separating them. This CDR3 has 15 amino acids. Germline values: CDR1 SGHTA, CDR2 FQGNSA. CDR3 sequence (DNA): TGTGCCAGCAGCTTTGGGCAGGGGCGGAATCAGCCCCAGCATTTT. Translated, it gives CASSFGQGRNQPQHF.

The chain joins TRBV3-1 to TRBJ1-2; D not resolved. The germline gives CDR1 LGHDT, CDR2 YNNKEL (reference sequence). The CDR3 is 13 amino acids. V lost 0 bases and J lost 3, with 5 bases in between. The CDR3 sequence: CASSQEADYGYTF. DNA of the CDR3: TGTGCCAGCAGCCAAGAGGCGGACTATGGCTACACCTTC.

This clonotype was counted a few times. A much larger clone is a single base away; this may be a read error. V is TRBV6-6 and J is TRBJ2-1; no clear D. Germline CDR1 is MNHNY and CDR2 is SVGAGI (reference sequence). V lost 0 bases and J lost 10, with 10 bases in between. The CDR3 runs 13 residues. The CDR3 bases are TGTGCCAGCAGTTACTCAGGCAGCTACGAGCAGTTCTTC. Protein product: CASSYSGSYEQFF.

The rearrangement uses TRBV4-1 and TRBJ2-1; 12 bases map to TRBD2. The CDR3 runs to 17 residues. The V gene's germline CDR1 is MGHRA and CDR2 YSYEKL. Trimming cost V 0 bases and J 5 bases; bases outside gene matches: 5. CDR3 amino acids: CASSQDPLAGGNNEQFF. In nucleotides, the CDR3 is TGCGCCAGCAGCCAAGACCCTCTAGCGGGAGGGAACAATGAGCAGTTCTTC.

In its sample, this clonotype was seen many times. This rearrangement joins TRBV27 to TRBJ2-2; maybe TRBD2 (5 bases). Germline-derived CDR1 and CDR2 are MNHEY and SMNVEV (reference sequence). The CDR3 runs to 15 residues. V shed 5 bases and J shed 4 bases, with 14 bases lying between them. CDR3 nucleotides: TGTGCCAGCAGTCCAGTCTCGGGGTTCACCGGGGAGCTGTTTTTT. The encoded protein is CASSPVSGFTGELFF.

This sequence joins TRBV7-9 and TRBJ1-2, with a tentative D call TRBD1 (5 bases). The CDR3 sequence is 13 residues long. V lost 7 bases, J lost 4 bases, and 13 bases lay in between. The germline V gene has CDR1 SEHNR and CDR2 FQNEAQ (reference sequence). DNA for the CDR3: TGTGCCAGCACCCCCGGACAAATCTATGGCTACACCTTC. It specifies CASTPGQIYGYTF.

This clonotype was counted a single time. This rearrangement joins TRBV27 to TRBJ1-1; no firm D call. The CDR3 is made up of 16 amino acids. Germline CDR1 is MNHEY and CDR2 is SMNVEV (reference sequence). With 0 bases removed from V and 0 bases from J, the gap between germline ends came to 11 bases. As DNA, the CDR3 is TGTGCCAGCAGTTTATCGATCGAGCAGTTGAACACTGAAGCTTTCTTT. Protein: CASSLSIEQLNTEAFF.

This clonotype was counted only a few times. The chain combines TRBV5-5 with TRBJ2-3; TRBD2 aligns across 7 bases. This CDR3 region has 15 residues. V was pared by 3 bases and J by 1 base, with 5 bases of the junction left unmatched. Looked up from germline, CDR1 is SGHKS and CDR2 is YYEKEE (reference sequence). The CDR3 loop reads CASSYRDYRTDTQYF. CDR3 in DNA: TGTGCCAGCAGCTACCGGGACTACCGCACAGATACGCAGTATTTT.

Ten or more counts support this clonotype. This sequence joins TRBV12-3 or TRBV12-4 and TRBJ2-1; perhaps TRBD1 as D (6 bases). The ends were cut back, 6 bases at V and 4 bases at J, with 10 bases in the middle. The CDR3 totals 13 residues. The CDR3 sequence is CASRPDSYNEQFF. DNA of the CDR3: TGTGCCAGCAGACCGGACAGTTACAATGAGCAGTTCTTC.

The V call is TRBV29-1, the J call TRBJ2-7, with 8 nucleotides matching TRBD2. This CDR3 contains 15 residues. V lost 3 bases, J lost 4 bases, and 11 bases stayed unmatched. CDR1 and CDR2 from the germline V gene are SQVTM and ANQGSEA. This CDR3 reads CSVDLPGGIGYEQYF. The CDR3 nucleotides are TGCAGCGTTGACTTACCGGGAGGGATCGGTTACGAGCAGTACTTC.

This clonotype was picked up many times. Written as DNA, the CDR3 is TGTGCCAGCAGCCAAGAGGGGGGGTTCGAGCAGTACTTC. Translating gives CASSQEGGFEQYF. The chain has TRBV3-1 and TRBJ2-7, with 7 nucleotides matching TRBD2. Germline V gene lookup returns CDR1 LGHDT and CDR2 YNNKEL (reference sequence). V was pared by 0 bases and J by 6 bases, with 2 bases of the junction left unmatched. This CDR3 spans 13 amino acids.

The chain uses TRBV30 and TRBJ1-4; D is perhaps TRBD1 (5 bases). From germline, CDR1 is GTSNPN and CDR2 SVGIG (reference sequence). The CDR3 has 15 amino acids. Trimming removed 1 base from V and 0 bases from J, with 9 bases in between. The CDR3 coding sequence is TGTGCCTGGAGTGGCAGGGCACCAACTAATGAAAAACTGTTTTTT. Translated: CAWSGRAPTNEKLFF.